There are a few counts of the clone carrying this T cell receptor (beta chain). The source of the sample is a study of blood T cell repertoires in COVID-19. Study background: T cells, B-cell-depleted T cells, or PBMCs supplied cDNA or gDNA.

Trimming took off 0 bases at V and 4 bases at J, with 15 bases between the two ends. Germline V gene sequence: CDR1 LGHNA, CDR2 YNFKEQ. CDR3 length: 16 residues. Libraries were prepared by immunoSEQ multiplex PCR; TCRdb keeps only in-frame clonotypes and omits some of them. The sample has approximately 490,000 clones; approximately 86% are singletons. Participant ages covered roughly 18 to 89 years across 24 US areas. Participants had their cohort set by participant-reported clinical history. Donors of Cohort 3 who recovered were those that had two negative PCRs, clearance, or symptom resolution. The origin of this receptor is a young woman who had recovered from COVID-19. The genes are TRBV4-2 and TRBJ1-2; weak D call: TRBD1 (6 bases). Sequencing was performed on PBMCs or T cells enriched from blood (not recorded which). The CDR3: CASSQDLGASTYGYTF. The CDR3 coding sequence is TGTGCCAGCAGCCAAGATTTGGGGGCCTCCACCTATGGCTACACCTTC.